These 19 T cell receptor beta chains originate from one sample sequenced in a study of STAT3 mutations in large granular lymphocyte leukemia. Study-wide results and caveats: Every T-LGLL patient had at least one immunodominant TCRbeta clonotype.

Clones were sequenced by immunoSEQ multiplex PCR, and TCRdb holds only the in-frame ones, with some missing. The sample contains about 10,000 clones, more than 70% of which appear only once. Antigens for these TCRs are unknown. The sample comprised peripheral blood mononuclear cells. These TCRs come from a man aged 55 to 70 with T-cell large granular lymphocyte leukemia. Some clones in this sample may be carry-over from other donors' samples.

The chain uses TRBV5-1 and TRBJ1-6, with 9 bases fitting TRBD1. Trimming at V came to 6 bases and at J to 9 bases, leaving 7 bases not matched to a gene. The CDR3 is 14 residues long. Germline values: CDR1 SGHRS, CDR2 YFSETQ. This chain's CDR3 is CASTPGQGSSPLHF. DNA of the CDR3: TGCGCCAGCACCCCGGGACAGGGCAGTTCACCCCTCCACTTT.

This clone turned up a few times. The chain combines TRBV6-4 with TRBJ1-1; D not resolved. V lost 2 bases and J lost 3, with 7 bases in between. This CDR3 comprises 13 residues. Germline loops: CDR1 MRHNA, CDR2 SNTAGT. The CDR3 DNA is TGTGCCAGCAGTGACAGGGCCGACACTGAAGCTTTCTTT. Translated: CASSDRADTEAFF.

This sequence joins TRBV28 and TRBJ2-4; D is possibly TRBD1 (5 bases). Trimming stripped 5 bases from V and 2 bases from J, with 19 bases between. CDR3 length: 17 residues. Germline CDR1 MDHEN, CDR2 SYDVKM. Written as DNA, the CDR3 is TGTGCCAGCAGTCCCTACACATTTAAGGGGCCCAAAAACATTCAGTACTTC. It specifies CASSPYTFKGPKNIQYF.

The chain uses TRBV5-4 and TRBJ2-7; no clear D gene. The CDR3 is made up of 14 amino acids. Trimming left V 3 bases short and J 0 bases short, with 10 bases between. Germline CDR1 and CDR2: SGHNT and YYREEE (reference sequence). The CDR3 DNA is TGTGCCAGCAGCTCCCCCGCGTACTCCTACGAGCAGTACTTC. This sequence encodes CASSSPAYSYEQYF.

J is TRBJ1-5 and V is TRBV27; D is possibly TRBD1 (6 bases). The length of the CDR3 is 14 residues. Trimming left V 4 bases short and J 7 bases short, with 14 bases between. Germline values: CDR1 MNHEY, CDR2 SMNVEV (reference sequence). The CDR3 coding sequence is TGTGCCAGCAGTTCAACAGGGAATGGACAGCCCCAGCATTTT. This translates into CASSSTGNGQPQHF.

This chain connects TRBV7-3 to TRBJ2-3; 9 bases line up with TRBD1. The trim removed 5 bases at V and 3 bases at J, leaving 6 bases unmatched. CDR1 and CDR2 (germline): SGHTA, FQGTGA. The CDR3 contains 15 residues. CDR3 bases: TGTGCCAGCAGCCGTGGACAGGGGAGGACAGATACGCAGTATTTT. Its protein is CASSRGQGRTDTQYF.

V is TRBV10-3 and J is TRBJ1-1; the D is unclear. Trimming took 2 bases from V and 6 from J, leaving 13 bases between them. This CDR3 has 14 amino acids. Germline CDR1 ENHRY, CDR2 SYGVKD. CDR3 DNA: TGTGCCATCAGTGAGCCCACCAAGGTGCCTGAAGCTTTCTTT. Translated: CAISEPTKVPEAFF.

The V and J genes are TRBV4-3 and TRBJ1-2, with D perhaps matching TRBD1 (5 bases). V was trimmed by 4 bases and J by 4 bases, leaving 10 bases between them. Germline V gene sequence: CDR1 LGHNA, CDR2 YSLEER. The CDR3 is 13 amino acids. CDR3 coding DNA: TGCGCCAGCAGCCCAACTAGGGGCTATGGCTACACCTTC. Amino acids: CASSPTRGYGYTF.

This clone came up once. The rearrangement uses TRBV4-3 and TRBJ2-3, with D possibly matching TRBD2 (6 bases). V was trimmed by 1 base and J by 1 base, leaving 15 bases between them. Germline CDR1 reads LGHNA; CDR2 reads YSLEER. The CDR3 consists of 17 residues. The CDR3 loop is CASSQVRAGGGTDTQYF. CDR3 nucleotides: TGCGCCAGCAGCCAAGTTCGTGCGGGCGGGGGCACAGATACGCAGTATTTT.

Comment on this clone: Germline is not matched at one junction end, which may reflect a read error. J is TRBJ2-1 and V is TRBV7-7; 7 positions agree with TRBD1. The CDR3 sequence is 14 residues long. Per germline, CDR1 SSHAT and CDR2 FNYEAQ (reference sequence). In nucleotides, the CDR3 is TGTGCTAGCAGCGCTGGGACAGCCTACAATGAGCAGTTCTTC. Translated, it gives CASSAGTAYNEQFF.

V usage is TRBV28 and J usage is TRBJ1-4; 7 bases line up with TRBD1. There are 15 residues in the CDR3. Germline assignment: CDR1 MDHEN and CDR2 SYDVKM. Unmatched junction bases numbered 7, after V lost 5 bases and J lost 4 bases. The CDR3 DNA follows: TGTGCCAGCAGTCCCCAGGGGGTTTTTAATGAAAAACTGTTTTTT. Protein product: CASSPQGVFNEKLFF.

This chain links TRBV10-3 with TRBJ1-2; D is uncertain. The CDR3 has 13 amino acids. Trimming took off 6 bases at V and 3 bases at J, with 11 bases between the two ends. Looked up from germline, CDR1 is ENHRY and CDR2 is SYGVKD. CDR3 coding DNA: TGTGCCATCAGCCCCGACGGAGACTATGGCTACACCTTC. Translation gives CAISPDGDYGYTF.

This chain uses TRBV5-1 with TRBJ1-1, with TRBD1 matching 8 bases. The CDR3 consists of 18 residues. Per germline, CDR1 SGHRS and CDR2 YFSETQ. J gave up 1 base and V 4 bases, and 15 bases lay outside the gene matches. CDR3 DNA: TGCGCCAGCAGCCCAGGTTGGCGGACAGGGAGGGAGAACACTGAAGCTTTCTTT. Translation gives CASSPGWRTGRENTEAFF.

The chain is built from TRBV5-4 and TRBJ1-5; no clear D. CDR3 length: 12 residues. The ends were cut back, 1 base at V and 7 bases at J, with 6 bases in the middle. In germline, CDR1 is SGHNT, CDR2 YYREEE (reference sequence). CDR3 region: CASSLKGQPQHF. In DNA, the CDR3 is TGTGCCAGCAGCTTGAAAGGGCAGCCCCAGCATTTT.

The rearrangement links TRBV18 to TRBJ2-5; D might be TRBD2 (6 bases). The CDR3 is 14 residues long. Deletions cut 2 bases from V and 1 base from J, with 8 bases between. CDR1 and CDR2 from the germline V gene are KGHSH and LQKENI. CDR3 coding DNA: TGTGCCAGCTCACCAAGGAGGGTCCAAGAGACCCAGTACTTC. Amino acid sequence: CASSPRRVQETQYF. Filled out from reference TRBV18 and TRBJ2-5, the complete variable domain reads NAGVMQNPRHLVRRRGQEARLRCSPMKGHSHVYWYRQLPEEGLKFMVYLQKENIIDESGMPKERFSAEFPKEGPSILRIQQVVRGDSAAYFCASSPRRVQETQYFGPGTRLLVL.

This chain uses TRBV7-9 with TRBJ1-5, with D possibly being TRBD1 (6 bases). Looked up from germline, CDR1 is SEHNR and CDR2 is FQNEAQ (reference sequence). Between the trimmed V and J ends, which lost 0 bases and 9 bases, there was a span of 15 bases. CDR3 length: 15 amino acids. CDR3 nucleotides: TGTGCCAGCAGCTTAGCAAGGGGGGCTGAAGGGCCCCAGCATTTT. This codes for CASSLARGAEGPQHF.

The rearrangement links TRBV7-2 to TRBJ2-7, with a tentative D call TRBD1 (7 bases). This CDR3 contains 16 residues. Trimming stripped 5 bases from V and 2 bases from J, with 19 bases between. CDR1 and CDR2 from the germline V gene are SGHTA and FQGNSA. This CDR3 is CASSLGQAGSPYEQYF. The CDR3 nucleotides read TGTGCCAGCAGCCTCGGACAGGCCGGGAGTCCCTACGAGCAGTACTTC.

This clone was observed a single time. V gene TRBV4-1 combines with J gene TRBJ2-3; 10 bases align to TRBD2. The CDR3 totals 16 residues. The V gene's germline CDR1 is MGHRA and CDR2 YSYEKL. The V gene end was trimmed by 5 bases and the J gene end by 2 bases; junction bases not matched to a gene: 7. The DNA for the CDR3 is TGCGCCAGCAGCGCAGGGACTAGCGTAGACACAGATACGCAGTATTTT. This sequence encodes CASSAGTSVDTDTQYF.

V usage is TRBV30 and J usage is TRBJ2-5; D possibly corresponds to TRBD2 (6 bases). Trimming stripped 0 bases from V and 2 bases from J, with 13 bases between. The CDR3 extends over 15 amino acids. The germline V gene has CDR1 GTSNPN and CDR2 SVGIG (reference sequence). CDR3 protein: CAWSVQTRVQETQYF. The CDR3 DNA reads TGTGCCTGGAGTGTACAGACTAGGGTTCAAGAGACCCAGTACTTC. The full variable domain, its missing parts supplied by reference TRBV30 and TRBJ2-5, is SQTIHQWPATLVQPVGSPLSLECTVEGTSNPNLYWYRQAAGRGLQLLFYSVGIGQISSEVPQNLSASRPQDRQFILSSKKLLLSDSGFYLCAWSVQTRVQETQYFGPGTRLLVL.